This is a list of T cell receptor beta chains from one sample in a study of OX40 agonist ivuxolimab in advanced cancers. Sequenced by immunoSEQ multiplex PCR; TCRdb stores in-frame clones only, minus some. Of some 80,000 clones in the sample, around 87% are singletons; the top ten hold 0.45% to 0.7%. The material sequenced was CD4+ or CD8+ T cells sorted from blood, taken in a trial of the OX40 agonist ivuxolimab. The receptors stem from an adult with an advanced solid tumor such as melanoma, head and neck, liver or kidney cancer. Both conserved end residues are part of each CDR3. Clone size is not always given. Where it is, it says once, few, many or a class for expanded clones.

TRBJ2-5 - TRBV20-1 CSALTGETQYF
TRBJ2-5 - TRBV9 CASSVLPGGDSETQYF
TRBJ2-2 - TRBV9 CASSVGLAGTGELFF
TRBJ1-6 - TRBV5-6 CASSLRGLGSPLHF
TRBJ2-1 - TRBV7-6 CASSLTTGTYNEQFF
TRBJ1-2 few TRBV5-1 CASSGPSGYTF
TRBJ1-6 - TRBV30 CAWSDSGQSYNSPLHF
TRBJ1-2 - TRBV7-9 CASSPDRVDGYTF
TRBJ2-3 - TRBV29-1 CSVEGDLPSRNF
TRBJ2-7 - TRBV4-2 CASSPDRGGDEQYF
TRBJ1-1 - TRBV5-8 CASSLVSEAFF
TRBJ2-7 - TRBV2 CASNRDRSYEQYF
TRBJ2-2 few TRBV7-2 CASSLELALGTGELFF
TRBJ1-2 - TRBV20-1 CSAPGLGGYTF
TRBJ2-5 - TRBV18 CASSPLGGQETQYF
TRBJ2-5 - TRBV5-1 CASSWGLAGAGVRETQYF
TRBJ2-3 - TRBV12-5 CASGLVVAGDTDTQYF
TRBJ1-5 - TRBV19 CASSIGGASQPQHF
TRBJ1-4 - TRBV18 CASSPGFNEKLFF
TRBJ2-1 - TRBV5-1 CASSLISAGPYNEQFF
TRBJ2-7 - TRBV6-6 CAVRLAGGSYEQYF
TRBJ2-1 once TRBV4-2 CASSQEGAWEFEQFF
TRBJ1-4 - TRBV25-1 CASSESRTGGEKLFF
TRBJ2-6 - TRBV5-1 CASSPDPGTSANVLTF
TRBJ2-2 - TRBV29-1 CSVGPGLGGTGELFF
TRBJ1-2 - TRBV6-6 CASSRSGGQYGYTF
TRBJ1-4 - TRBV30 CAWSVVRGASEKLFF
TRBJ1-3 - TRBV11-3 CASSPGTHSGNTIYF
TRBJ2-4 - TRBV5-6 CASSWGQGDIQYF
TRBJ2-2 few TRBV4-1 CASSQDRWGLTGELFF
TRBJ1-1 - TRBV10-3 CAISDTMRGASTEAFF
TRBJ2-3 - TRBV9 CASSVVSSASTDTQYF
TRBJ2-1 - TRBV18 CASSPLGLAREINNEQFF
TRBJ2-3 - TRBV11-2 CASSLGPRWTSGSTDTQYF
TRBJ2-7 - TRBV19 CASSLAGGPHYEQYF
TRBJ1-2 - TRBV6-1 CASSESGYYGYTF
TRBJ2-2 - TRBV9 CASSVGGTGSGELFF
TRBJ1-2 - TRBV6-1 CASSEAGAEGYGYTF
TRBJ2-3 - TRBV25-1 CASSESGTRGYTQYF
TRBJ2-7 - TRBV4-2 CASSQDGKSRGYF
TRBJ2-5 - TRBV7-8 CASSLAGWRETLKETQYF
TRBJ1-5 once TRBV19 CASRIRDSYNQPQHF